This T cell receptor (beta chain) was sequenced during a study of patients and donors after allogeneic stem cell transplantation. MiXCR, applied by TCRdb to the RT-PCR reads, yields one record per CDR3 protein. The data contain approximately 140,000 distinct CDR3 sequences, approximately 40% of them singletons. The CDR3 contains 14 residues. V was cut by 6 bases and J by 4 bases, with 13 bases left in between. The receptor's source is a human donor who was either an allogeneic HSCT recipient or a stem cell or donor lymphocyte infusion donor (not recorded which). It is not recorded whose cells these are; they may come from a transplant donor. The chain employs TRBV12-3 or TRBV12-4 and TRBJ1-3; TRBD1 is a possible D gene (5 bases). Sequenced sample: blood, either unsorted or a sorted T cell fraction (not recorded which). CDR3 in amino acids: CASRLKHRGNTIYF. CDR3 DNA sequence: TGTGCCAGCAGACTAAAACACAGGGGAAACACCATATATTTT.